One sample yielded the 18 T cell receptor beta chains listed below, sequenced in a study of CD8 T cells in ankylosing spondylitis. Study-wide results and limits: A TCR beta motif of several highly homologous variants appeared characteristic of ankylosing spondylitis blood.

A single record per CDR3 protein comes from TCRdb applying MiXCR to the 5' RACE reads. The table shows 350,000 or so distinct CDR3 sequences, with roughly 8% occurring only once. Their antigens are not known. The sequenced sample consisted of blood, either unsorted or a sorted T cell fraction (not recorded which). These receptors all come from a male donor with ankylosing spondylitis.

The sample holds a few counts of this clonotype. CDR3 nucleotides: TGTGCCATCAGGGGTTCCATACGCACAGATACGCAGTATTTT. Encoded protein: CAIRGSIRTDTQYF. V usage is TRBV10-3 and J usage is TRBJ2-3; D ambiguous. CDR3 length equals 14 residues. CDR1 is ENHRY and CDR2 is SYGVKD in the germline V gene. Trimming cost V 6 bases and J 1 base, with 11 bases left between them.

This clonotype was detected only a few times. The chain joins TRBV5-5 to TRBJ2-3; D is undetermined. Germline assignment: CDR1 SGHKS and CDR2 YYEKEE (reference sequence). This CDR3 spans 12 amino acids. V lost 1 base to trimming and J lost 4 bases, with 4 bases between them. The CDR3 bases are TGTGCCAGCAGCTTGACAGCAGATACGCAGTATTTT. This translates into CASSLTADTQYF. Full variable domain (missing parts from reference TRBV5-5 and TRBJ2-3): DAGVTQSPTHLIKTRGQQVTLRCSPISGHKSVSWYQQVLGQGPQFIFQYYEKEERGRGNFPDRFSARQFPNYSSELNVNALLLGDSALYLCASSLTADTQYFGPGTRLTVL.

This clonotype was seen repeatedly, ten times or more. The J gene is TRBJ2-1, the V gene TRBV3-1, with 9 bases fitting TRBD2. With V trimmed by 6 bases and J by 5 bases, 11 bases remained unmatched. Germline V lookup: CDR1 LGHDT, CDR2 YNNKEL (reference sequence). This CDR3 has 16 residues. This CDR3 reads CASRRTTSGYDNEQFF. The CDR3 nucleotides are TGTGCCAGCAGACGTACCACTAGCGGGTACGACAATGAGCAGTTCTTC.

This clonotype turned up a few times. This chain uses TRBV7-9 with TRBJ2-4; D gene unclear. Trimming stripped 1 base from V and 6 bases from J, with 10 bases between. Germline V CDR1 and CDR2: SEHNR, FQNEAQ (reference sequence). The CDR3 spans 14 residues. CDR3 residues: CASSLGVRINIQYF. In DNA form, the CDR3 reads TGTGCCAGCAGCTTAGGGGTTAGAATAAACATTCAGTACTTC. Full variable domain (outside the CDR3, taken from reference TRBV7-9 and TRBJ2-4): DTGVSQNPRHKITKRGQNVTFRCDPISEHNRLYWYRQTLGQGPEFLTYFQNEAQLEKSRLLSDRFSAERPKGSFSTLEIQRTEQGDSAMYLCASSLGVRINIQYFGAGTRLSVL.

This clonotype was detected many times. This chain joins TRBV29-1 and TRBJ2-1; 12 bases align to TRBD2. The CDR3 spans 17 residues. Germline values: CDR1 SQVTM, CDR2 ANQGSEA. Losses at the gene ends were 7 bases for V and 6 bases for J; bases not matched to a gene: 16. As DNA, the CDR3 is TGCAGCGCCTTGACTAGCGGGGGAGACTCAAACACCAATGAGCAGTTCTTC. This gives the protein CSALTSGGDSNTNEQFF.

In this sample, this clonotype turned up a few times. CDR3 in amino acids: CSGLQGGANYGYTF. DNA for the CDR3: TGCAGCGGGCTCCAGGGAGGAGCTAACTATGGCTACACCTTC. The chain links TRBV29-1 to TRBJ1-2; maybe TRBD1 (5 bases). The CDR3 extends over 14 amino acids. Per germline, CDR1 SQVTM and CDR2 ANQGSEA. V lost 7 bases, J lost 0 bases, and 15 bases lay in between.

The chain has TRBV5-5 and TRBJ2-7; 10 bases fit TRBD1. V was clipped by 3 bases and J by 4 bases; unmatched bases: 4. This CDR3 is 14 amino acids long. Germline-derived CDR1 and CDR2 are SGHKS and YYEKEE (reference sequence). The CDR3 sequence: CASSYQGQGYEQYF. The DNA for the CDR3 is TGTGCCAGCAGCTACCAGGGACAGGGGTACGAGCAGTACTTC.

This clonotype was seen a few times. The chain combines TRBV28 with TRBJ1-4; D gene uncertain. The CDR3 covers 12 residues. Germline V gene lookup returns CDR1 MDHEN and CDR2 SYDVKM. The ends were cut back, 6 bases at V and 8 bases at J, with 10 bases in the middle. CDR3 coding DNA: TGTGCCAGCAGCAACCCATACGAAAAACTGTTTTTT. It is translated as CASSNPYEKLFF.

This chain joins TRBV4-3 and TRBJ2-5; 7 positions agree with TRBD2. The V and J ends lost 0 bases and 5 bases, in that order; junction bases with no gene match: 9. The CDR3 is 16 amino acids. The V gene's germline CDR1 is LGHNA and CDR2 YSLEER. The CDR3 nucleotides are TGCGCCAGCAGCCAAGATGGTCTAGCGGTCCTTGAGACCCAGTACTTC. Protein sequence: CASSQDGLAVLETQYF.

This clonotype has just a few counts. CDR3 in DNA: TGTGCCAGCAGTTTATCGGTGTCGAGCGGGAGCGGGGGCACCGGGGAGCTGTTTTTT. It translates to CASSLSVSSGSGGTGELFF. J is TRBJ2-2 and V is TRBV6-5; 8 nucleotides align to TRBD2. The CDR3 runs 19 residues. Trimming took 4 bases from V and 4 from J; bases not matched to a gene: 17. The germline gives CDR1 MNHEY, CDR2 SVGAGI.

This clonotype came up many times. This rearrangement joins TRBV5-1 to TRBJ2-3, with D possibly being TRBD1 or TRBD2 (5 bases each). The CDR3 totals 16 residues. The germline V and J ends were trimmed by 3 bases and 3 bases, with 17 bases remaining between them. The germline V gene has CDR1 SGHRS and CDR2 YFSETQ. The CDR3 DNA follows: TGCGCCAGCAGCTGGGGCCCGGGATGGGAGACAGATACGCAGTATTTT. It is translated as CASSWGPGWETDTQYF.

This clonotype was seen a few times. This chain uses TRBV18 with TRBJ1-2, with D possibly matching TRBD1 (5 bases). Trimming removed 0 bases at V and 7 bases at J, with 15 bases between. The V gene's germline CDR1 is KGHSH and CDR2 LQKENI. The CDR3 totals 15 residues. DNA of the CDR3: TGTGCCAGCTCACCACCCAGGGACCCTTTTAGTGGCTACACCTTC. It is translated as CASSPPRDPFSGYTF.

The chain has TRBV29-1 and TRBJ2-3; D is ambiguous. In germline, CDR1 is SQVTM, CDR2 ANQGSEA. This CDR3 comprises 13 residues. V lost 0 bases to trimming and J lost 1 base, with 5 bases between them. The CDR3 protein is CSVEERGTDTQYF. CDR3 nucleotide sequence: TGCAGCGTTGAAGAGCGCGGCACAGATACGCAGTATTTT.

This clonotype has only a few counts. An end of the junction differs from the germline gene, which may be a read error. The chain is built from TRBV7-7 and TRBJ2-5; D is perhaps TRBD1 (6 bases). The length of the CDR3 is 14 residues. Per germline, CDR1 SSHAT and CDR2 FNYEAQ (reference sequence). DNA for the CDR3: TGTGCTAGCAGTCCGACAGGACATTGGGAGACCCAGTACTTC. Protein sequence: CASSPTGHWETQYF. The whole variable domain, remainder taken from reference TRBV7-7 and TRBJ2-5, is GAGVSQSPRYKVTKRGQDVTLRCDPISSHATLYWYQQALGQGPEFLTYFNYEAQPDKSGLPSDRFSAERPEGSISTLTIQRTEQRDSAMYRCASSPTGHWETQYFGPGTRLLVL.

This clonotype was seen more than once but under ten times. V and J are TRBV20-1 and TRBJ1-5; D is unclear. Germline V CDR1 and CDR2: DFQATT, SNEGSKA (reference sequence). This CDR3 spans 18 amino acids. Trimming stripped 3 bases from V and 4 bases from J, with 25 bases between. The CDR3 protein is CSASRGGREQTRNQPQHF. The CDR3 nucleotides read TGCAGTGCTAGCCGCGGCGGGAGGGAACAGACTCGGAATCAGCCCCAGCATTTT.

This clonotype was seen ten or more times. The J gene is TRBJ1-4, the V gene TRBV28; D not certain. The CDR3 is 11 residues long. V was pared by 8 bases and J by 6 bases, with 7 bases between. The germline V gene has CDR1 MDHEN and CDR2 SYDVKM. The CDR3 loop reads CASLEDEKLFF. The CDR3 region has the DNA TGTGCCAGCCTAGAGGATGAAAAACTGTTTTTT.

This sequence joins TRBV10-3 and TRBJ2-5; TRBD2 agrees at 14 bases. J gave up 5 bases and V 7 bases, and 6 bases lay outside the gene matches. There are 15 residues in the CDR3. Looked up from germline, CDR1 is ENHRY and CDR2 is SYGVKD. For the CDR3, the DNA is TGTGCCATCAAGACTAGCGGGAGGGCCTGGGAGACCCAGTACTTC. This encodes CAIKTSGRAWETQYF.

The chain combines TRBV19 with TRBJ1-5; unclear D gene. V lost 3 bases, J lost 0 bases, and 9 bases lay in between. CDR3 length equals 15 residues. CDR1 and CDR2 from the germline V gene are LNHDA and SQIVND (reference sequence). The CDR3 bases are TGTGCCAGTAGTATTGTTGGGTATAGCAATCAGCCCCAGCATTTT. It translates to CASSIVGYSNQPQHF.